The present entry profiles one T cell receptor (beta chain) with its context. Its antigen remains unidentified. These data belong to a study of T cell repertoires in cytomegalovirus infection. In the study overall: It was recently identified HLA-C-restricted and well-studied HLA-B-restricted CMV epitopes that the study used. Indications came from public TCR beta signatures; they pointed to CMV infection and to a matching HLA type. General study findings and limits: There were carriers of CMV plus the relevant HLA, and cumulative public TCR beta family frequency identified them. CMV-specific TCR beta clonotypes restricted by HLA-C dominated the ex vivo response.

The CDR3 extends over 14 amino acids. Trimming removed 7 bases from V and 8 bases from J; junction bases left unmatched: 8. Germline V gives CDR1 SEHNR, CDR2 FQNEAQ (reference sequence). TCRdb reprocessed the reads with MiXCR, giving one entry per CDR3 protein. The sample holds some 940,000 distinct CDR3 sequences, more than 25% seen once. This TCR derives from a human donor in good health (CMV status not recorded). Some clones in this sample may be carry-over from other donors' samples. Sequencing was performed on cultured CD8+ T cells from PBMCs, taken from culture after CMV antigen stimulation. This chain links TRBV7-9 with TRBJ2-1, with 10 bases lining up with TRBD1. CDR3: CASNARTGGYEQFF. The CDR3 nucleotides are TGTGCCAGCAACGCCCGGACAGGGGGATATGAGCAGTTCTTC.